The 29 T cell receptor beta chains below come from one sample, sequenced in a study of cytotoxic CD8 clonotypes in ibrutinib-treated CLL. Produced via immunoSEQ multiplex PCR; TCRdb's table is partial and in-frame only. The sample yields some 200,000 clones, roughly 72% seen once. The material was PBMCs, obtained after 24 months of ibrutinib treatment. All receptors derive from a human donor with chronic lymphocytic leukemia.

The chain uses TRBV11-2 and TRBJ2-3, with 13 bases lining up with TRBD2. Germline CDR1 reads SGHAT; CDR2 reads FQNNGV. Trimming cost V 5 bases and J 6 bases; bases outside gene matches: 11. The CDR3 totals 17 residues. The CDR3 coding sequence is TGTGCCAGCAGCCAACTAGCGGGAGGGCCAATAGGGGATACGCAGTATTTT. Translation: CASSQLAGGPIGDTQYF.

This clone was detected only a few times. This chain uses TRBV27 with TRBJ2-5; D may be TRBD1 or TRBD2 (8 bases each). The CDR3 is made up of 18 amino acids. The ends were cut back, 4 bases at V and 1 base at J, with 22 bases in the middle. The germline V gene has CDR1 MNHEY and CDR2 SMNVEV (reference sequence). CDR3 in DNA: TGTGCCAGCAGTTCCCGAGGACAGGGAACTAGCGGCCAAGAGACCCAGTACTTC. Protein: CASSSRGQGTSGQETQYF.

This clone was detected only once. The genes are TRBV6-1 and TRBJ2-5; D is unresolved. Germline V gene lookup returns CDR1 MNHNS and CDR2 SASEGT. V lost 7 bases and J lost 1, with 16 bases in between. This CDR3 is built from 15 residues. In DNA, the CDR3 is TGTGCCAGCACCCAATTCCCCGTTTTCCAAGAGACCCAGTACTTC. Its translation is CASTQFPVFQETQYF.

In its sample, this clone was seen a few times. V is TRBV6-1 and J is TRBJ1-5, with a weak D call TRBD1 (6 bases). V shed 8 bases and J shed 5 bases, with 10 bases lying between them. This CDR3 comprises 12 residues. Germline assignment: CDR1 MNHNS and CDR2 SASEGT. The CDR3 bases are TGTGCCAGCGGGACATCCTATCAGCCCCAGCATTTT. Translation: CASGTSYQPQHF.

This chain connects TRBV19 to TRBJ2-1; D is undetermined. Deletions cut 2 bases from V and 0 bases from J, with 11 bases between. CDR1 and CDR2 (germline): LNHDA, SQIVND (reference sequence). This CDR3 contains 16 residues. CDR3 in amino acids: CASSITSASSYNEQFF. The CDR3 DNA reads as TGTGCCAGTAGTATAACCAGCGCGAGCTCCTACAATGAGCAGTTCTTC.

V is TRBV4-3 and J is TRBJ1-1; D is perhaps TRBD1 (5 bases). With 1 base removed from V and 2 bases from J, the gap between germline ends came to 8 bases. The CDR3 is made up of 14 amino acids. Germline values: CDR1 LGHNA, CDR2 YSLEER. In DNA, the CDR3 is TGCGCCAGCAGCCAAGTTCAGGGTAACACTGAAGCTTTCTTT. This codes for CASSQVQGNTEAFF.

The V gene is TRBV6-1, the J gene TRBJ2-3; 9 bases line up with TRBD2. Germline CDR1 MNHNS, CDR2 SASEGT. Trimming cost V 4 bases and J 8 bases; bases outside gene matches: 7. The CDR3 totals 14 residues. The CDR3: CASSVAGGPFTQYF. CDR3 coding DNA: TGTGCCAGCAGTGTTGCGGGAGGGCCGTTTACGCAGTATTTT.

V is TRBV4-1 and J is TRBJ1-2; D possibly corresponds to TRBD1 (6 bases). CDR1 is MGHRA and CDR2 is YSYEKL in the germline V gene. CDR3 size: 14 residues. The V end was cut by 2 bases, the J end by 4 bases, with 11 bases between. CDR3 residues: CASSQTKTGYGYTF. CDR3 DNA: TGCGCCAGCAGCCAAACAAAGACAGGCTATGGCTACACCTTC.

The V and J genes are TRBV7-9 and TRBJ2-7; D is perhaps TRBD2 (6 bases). The CDR3 runs to 14 residues. The germline CDR1 and CDR2 sequences are SEHNR and FQNEAQ (reference sequence). Trimming took 5 bases from V and 3 from J, leaving 14 bases between them. CDR3 loop: CASSQPGLNYEQYF. For the CDR3, the DNA is TGTGCCAGCAGCCAACCGGGACTGAACTACGAGCAGTACTTC.

This clone was seen only a few times. The chain is built from TRBV18 and TRBJ1-1; TRBD1 matches at 10 bases. The ends lost 6 bases at V and 0 bases at J; junction bases unmatched: 4. This CDR3 is built from 15 residues. Germline V gene data show CDR1 as KGHSH and CDR2 as LQKENI. The CDR3 spells CASSGQGNMNTEAFF. CDR3 DNA: TGTGCCAGCTCGGGACAGGGGAACATGAACACTGAAGCTTTCTTT.

This clone was detected only a few times. The genes are TRBV28 and TRBJ1-2; D remains unclear. The CDR3 totals 12 residues. Looked up from germline, CDR1 is MDHEN and CDR2 is SYDVKM. Trimming took off 3 bases at V and 3 bases at J, with 5 bases between the two ends. The CDR3 loop is CASSFRDYGYTF. The CDR3 coding sequence is TGTGCCAGCAGTTTTCGGGACTATGGCTACACCTTC.

The chain employs TRBV4-1 and TRBJ2-1, with TRBD2 matching 7 bases. Losses at the gene ends were 3 bases for V and 7 bases for J; bases not matched to a gene: 3. The CDR3 is made up of 13 amino acids. The germline gives CDR1 MGHRA, CDR2 YSYEKL. CDR3 DNA: TGCGCCAGCAGCCATCCCGGGGGGAATGAGCAGTTCTTC. Translated, it gives CASSHPGGNEQFF.

This clone appeared once. The V call is TRBV7-8, the J call TRBJ2-1; D may be TRBD2 (6 bases). Germline CDR1 and CDR2: SGHVS and FQNEAQ. V was pared by 5 bases and J by 2 bases, with 13 bases between. This CDR3 contains 15 residues. This chain's CDR3 is CASSLSGRPYNEQFF. The DNA for the CDR3 is TGTGCCAGCAGCCTTAGCGGAAGACCCTACAATGAGCAGTTCTTC.

The V and J genes are TRBV7-2 and TRBJ1-2, with a possible D match to TRBD1 (6 bases). Germline CDR1 SGHTA, CDR2 FQGNSA. This CDR3 has 17 amino acids. Trimming took 1 base from V and 2 from J, leaving 17 bases between them. The CDR3 nucleotides read TGTGCCAGCAGCTTAGGGGATGGACAGAGACCCAACTATGGCTACACCTTC. It encodes CASSLGDGQRPNYGYTF.

This chain uses TRBV4-2 with TRBJ1-4; weak D call: TRBD1 (5 bases). Between the trimmed V and J ends, which lost 4 bases and 0 bases, there was a span of 12 bases. The germline V gene encodes CDR1 LGHNA and CDR2 YNFKEQ. There are 16 residues in the CDR3. The CDR3 DNA follows: TGTGCCAGCAGCCGGGGTACAGGCGCAACTAATGAAAAACTGTTTTTT. It encodes CASSRGTGATNEKLFF.

The chain links TRBV5-1 to TRBJ2-1; TRBD2 is a possible D gene (6 bases). V gave up 2 bases and J gave up 8 bases, with 14 bases separating them. Germline V gene lookup returns CDR1 SGHRS and CDR2 YFSETQ. The CDR3 sequence is 14 residues long. The CDR3 protein is CASSFGRGVYEQFF. CDR3 coding DNA: TGCGCCAGCAGCTTCGGGCGGGGTGTTTATGAGCAGTTCTTC.

The rearrangement uses TRBV5-1 and TRBJ2-7; TRBD2 aligns across 9 bases. Germline-derived CDR1 and CDR2 are SGHRS and YFSETQ. Trimming at V came to 0 bases and at J to 4 bases, leaving 8 bases not matched to a gene. The CDR3 spans 16 residues. CDR3 DNA sequence: TGCGCCAGCAGCTTGGATTCTAGCGGGATGGTTTACGAGCAGTACTTC. It is translated as CASSLDSSGMVYEQYF.

The V call is TRBV29-1, the J call TRBJ1-2; the D gene is possibly TRBD1 (6 bases). The V end lost 3 bases, the J end lost 9 bases, and 11 bases lay between the germline ends. The CDR3 is 11 amino acids. Germline CDR1 reads SQVTM; CDR2 reads ANQGSEA. Written as DNA, the CDR3 is TGCAGCGTTGAGGGGGCGAAGCGCTACACCTTC. Translated, it gives CSVEGAKRYTF.

There are a few counts of this clone. This chain connects TRBV5-5 to TRBJ1-1, with 12 bases matching TRBD1. J lost 4 bases, V lost 0 bases, and 4 bases had no gene match. The CDR3 runs 16 residues. CDR1 and CDR2 (germline): SGHKS, YYEKEE (reference sequence). The CDR3 is CASSLGGTGGSTEAFF. The CDR3 nucleotides read TGTGCCAGCAGCTTGGGAGGGACAGGGGGCTCCACTGAAGCTTTCTTT.

This rearrangement joins TRBV19 to TRBJ1-1, with unresolved D. The germline V gene has CDR1 LNHDA and CDR2 SQIVND (reference sequence). The CDR3 runs to 13 residues. The V end lost 6 bases, the J end lost 1 base, and 9 bases lay between the germline ends. CDR3 region: CASRRAENTEAFF. The DNA for the CDR3 is TGTGCCAGTAGGCGGGCGGAGAACACTGAAGCTTTCTTT.

The chain employs TRBV25-1 and TRBJ2-7, with D perhaps matching TRBD2 (5 bases). Trimming left V 2 bases short and J 5 bases short, with 16 bases between. This CDR3 region has 15 residues. The germline V gene has CDR1 MGHDK and CDR2 SYGVNS. Written as DNA, the CDR3 is TGTGCCAGCAGTGAAGGGAGATTCTCGGAAAACGAGCAGTACTTC. As protein: CASSEGRFSENEQYF.

The V gene is TRBV7-6, the J gene TRBJ1-1; TRBD1 agrees at 7 bases. J was trimmed by 4 bases and V by 3 bases; bases with no gene match: 2. Germline V gene lookup returns CDR1 SGHVS and CDR2 FNYEAQ. CDR3 length: 13 residues. The CDR3 loop is CASSLTGTTEAFF. CDR3 DNA sequence: TGTGCCAGCAGCTTGACAGGGACCACTGAAGCTTTCTTT.

The V gene is TRBV6-6, the J gene TRBJ1-5; maybe TRBD1 (5 bases). Deletions cut 2 bases from V and 6 bases from J, with 8 bases between. CDR3 size: 13 residues. Germline V gives CDR1 MNHNY, CDR2 SVGAGI (reference sequence). The CDR3 here is CASSYGGGQPQHF. CDR3 coding DNA: TGTGCCAGCAGTTACGGGGGAGGTCAGCCCCAGCATTTT.

V usage is TRBV9 and J usage is TRBJ2-3, with D possibly being TRBD1 or TRBD2 (5 bases each). Germline V gene lookup returns CDR1 SGDLS and CDR2 YYNGEE. The CDR3 loop spans 14 amino acids. V lost 3 bases and J lost 3, with 11 bases in between. The CDR3 nucleotides are TGTGCCAGCAGCGCCCGGGGCCAAACAGATACGCAGTATTTT. It translates to CASSARGQTDTQYF.

This chain uses TRBV30 with TRBJ1-2, with D unresolved. Germline CDR1 reads GTSNPN; CDR2 reads SVGIG (reference sequence). The V and J ends lost 2 bases and 7 bases respectively, with 11 bases between them. The CDR3 is 12 amino acids. The CDR3 DNA sequence: TGTGCCTGGAGTTTAAATTTCTTTGGCTACACCTTC. This codes for CAWSLNFFGYTF.

This clone was counted a few times. The genes are TRBV5-4 and TRBJ1-2, with D perhaps TRBD1 (6 bases). The V gene lost 2 bases and the J gene lost 3 bases, with 11 bases spanning the gap. The CDR3 length is 14 residues. Germline values: CDR1 SGHNT, CDR2 YYREEE (reference sequence). The CDR3 DNA sequence: TGTGCCAGCAGCTTACAGGGTAGGGACTATGGCTACACCTTC. The encoded protein is CASSLQGRDYGYTF.

DNA for the CDR3: TGTGCCAGCAGCTTGGTTGGCGGGAGGGCGATTGAGCAGTTCTTC. It yields the protein CASSLVGGRAIEQFF. The J gene is TRBJ2-1, the V gene TRBV5-4; 9 bases match TRBD2. There are 15 residues in the CDR3. Germline V gene data show CDR1 as SGHNT and CDR2 as YYREEE (reference sequence). V was clipped by 0 bases and J by 9 bases; unmatched bases: 7.

This chain connects TRBV10-3 to TRBJ2-7, with 10 bases aligning to TRBD1. The V gene end was trimmed by 3 bases and the J gene end by 2 bases; junction bases not matched to a gene: 1. Per the germline V gene, CDR1 is ENHRY and CDR2 is SYGVKD. The CDR3 covers 14 residues. The CDR3 DNA reads TGTGCCATCAGTGAAGGACAGGGGGCCTACGAGCAGTACTTC. Its translation is CAISEGQGAYEQYF.

The chain carries TRBV4-1 and TRBJ1-3; D remains unclear. The V end lost 3 bases, the J end lost 0 bases, and 9 bases lay between the germline ends. This CDR3 region has 15 residues. Germline V lookup: CDR1 MGHRA, CDR2 YSYEKL. The CDR3 sequence: CASSHPGFSGNTIYF. The CDR3 DNA follows: TGCGCCAGCAGCCACCCAGGTTTCTCTGGAAACACCATATATTTT.